The rows below give T cell receptor beta chains drawn from one sample of a study of blood T cell repertoires in COVID-19. TCRdb's copy holds only in-frame clones and misses some; the assay was immunoSEQ multiplex PCR. The table shows tens of thousands of clones, with about four fifths occurring only once. Sequencing input: peripheral blood. The receptors here all came from a woman of 80 years or more with acute or convalescent COVID-19. CDR3s include the opening cysteine and the closing phenylalanine or tryptophan. The order of the fields is CDR3 protein, CDR3 DNA, clone size, J gene, D gene, V gene. The D gene is left open where the match is weak. Size values are once, few and many counts, or a class for expanded clones, and some rows have none.

CASSADRGQSQPQHF,TGTGCCAGCAGTGCTGACAGGGGGCAAAGTCAGCCCCAGCATTTT,few,TRBJ1-5,TRBD1,TRBV6-6
CASSSPFPGANEKLFF,TGTGCCAGCAGTTCCCCTTTCCCAGGGGCTAATGAAAAACTGTTTTTT,NA,TRBJ1-4,NA,TRBV25-1
CASSLFTEAFF,TGTGCCAGTAGTCTTTTCACTGAAGCTTTCTTT,NA,TRBJ1-1,NA,TRBV19
CSARKGGVQYF,TGCAGTGCTAGAAAAGGGGGCGTTCAGTACTTC,NA,TRBJ2-4,TRBD1,TRBV20-1
CASSRGQTPGEQYF,TGTGCCAGCAGCCGGGGACAGACCCCTGGGGAGCAGTACTTC,NA,TRBJ2-7,TRBD1,TRBV7-9
CASSETSGRGFMANEKLFF,TGTGCCAGCAGTGAAACCTCAGGCAGGGGCTTTATGGCTAATGAAAAACTGTTTTTT,NA,TRBJ1-4,NA,TRBV2
CASSLGGAYGYTF,TGTGCCAGCAGCTTGGGCGGGGCCTATGGCTACACCTTC,few,TRBJ1-2,NA,TRBV5-6
CASSVVGLAGGRGYNEQFF,TGTGCCAGCAGCGTGGTGGGACTAGCGGGAGGGAGGGGCTACAATGAGCAGTTCTTC,NA,TRBJ2-1,TRBD2,TRBV9
CASSPETSGGTDTQYF,TGTGCCAGCTCACCGGAGACTAGCGGGGGAACAGATACGCAGTATTTT,NA,TRBJ2-3,TRBD2,TRBV18
CASSLGSGGANSPLHF,TGTGCCAGCAGCTTAGGCTCTGGAGGGGCGAATTCACCCCTCCACTTT,NA,TRBJ1-6,NA,TRBV7-6
CASNSDTGYTF,TGTGCCAGCAATTCCGACACTGGCTACACCTTC,NA,TRBJ1-2,NA,TRBV28
CASSLTGGGGNEQFF,TGTGCCAGCAGCCTAACCGGGGGGGGAGGCAATGAGCAGTTCTTC,NA,TRBJ2-1,TRBD2,TRBV11-2
CASGAQGGTGELFF,TGTGCCAGCGGCGCTCAGGGTGGCACCGGGGAGCTGTTTTTT,NA,TRBJ2-2,NA,TRBV6-5
CSVDSVTEAFF,TGCAGCGTTGACTCGGTCACTGAAGCTTTCTTT,NA,TRBJ1-1,NA,TRBV29-1
CASSPDYGYTF,TGTGCCAGTAGCCCGGACTATGGCTACACCTTC,NA,TRBJ1-2,NA,TRBV19
CASGTGGSSYEQYF,TGTGCCAGCGGGACAGGGGGGAGCTCCTACGAGCAGTACTTC,NA,TRBJ2-7,TRBD1,TRBV6-6
CASSSRGDFSNQPQHF,TGTGCCAGCAGTTCGCGGGGTGATTTCAGCAATCAGCCCCAGCATTTT,NA,TRBJ1-5,NA,TRBV27
CASSQEDRARIGYTF,TGTGCCAGCAGCCAAGAGGACAGGGCACGCATCGGCTACACCTTC,NA,TRBJ1-2,TRBD1,TRBV7-9
CASSRQGGGYTF,TGTGCCAGCAGTCGACAGGGTGGTGGCTACACCTTC,NA,TRBJ1-2,TRBD1,TRBV2
CASSRGLAGKDEQFF,TGTGCCAGCAGCCGCGGACTAGCGGGGAAGGATGAGCAGTTCTTC,NA,TRBJ2-1,TRBD2,TRBV7-9
CASSLSILGRNEQFF,TGTGCCAGCAGTTTATCGATTTTAGGGAGGAATGAGCAGTTCTTC,NA,TRBJ2-1,NA,TRBV27
CASSEAALIAGGTDTQYF,TGTGCCAGCAGTGAAGCCGCACTAATAGCGGGGGGCACAGATACGCAGTATTTT,NA,TRBJ2-3,TRBD2,TRBV2
CASRDMDRARNKNIQYF,TGCGCCAGCAGGGATATGGACAGGGCCCGTAACAAAAACATTCAGTACTTC,once,TRBJ2-4,TRBD1,TRBV5-1
CASSGSGASTDTQYF,TGTGCCAGCAGTGGGAGCGGCGCTAGCACAGATACGCAGTATTTT,NA,TRBJ2-3,NA,TRBV25-1
CASSFSTSSFSTQYF,TGCGCCAGCAGCTTTTCAACTAGCAGTTTCAGTACGCAGTATTTT,NA,TRBJ2-3,NA,TRBV5-1
CASSARTGRTEAFF,TGTGCCAGCAGCGCCAGGACAGGGAGGACTGAAGCTTTCTTT,NA,TRBJ1-1,TRBD1,TRBV25-1
CASSEFSTLGGYTF,TGTGCCAGCAGTGAATTCTCCACTCTAGGTGGCTACACCTTC,NA,TRBJ1-2,NA,TRBV6-1
CASSFSGRGGNQPQHF,TGTGCCAGCAGCTTTTCAGGGAGGGGAGGCAATCAGCCCCAGCATTTT,NA,TRBJ1-5,NA,TRBV5-6
CASTRTSGSFYEQYF,TGTGCCAGTACCCGGACTAGCGGGAGTTTCTACGAGCAGTACTTC,NA,TRBJ2-7,TRBD2,TRBV19
CASSFPTSGRANTGELFF,TGTGCCAGCAGCTTTCCTACTAGCGGGAGGGCGAACACCGGGGAGCTGTTTTTT,NA,TRBJ2-2,TRBD2,TRBV7-9
CASSGVGAGDYGYTF,TGTGCCAGTAGTGGCGTGGGGGCTGGGGACTATGGCTACACCTTC,NA,TRBJ1-2,NA,TRBV19
CASSFIGGSNTGELFF,TGTGCCAGCAGCTTTATCGGGGGGTCGAACACCGGGGAGCTGTTTTTT,NA,TRBJ2-2,TRBD2,TRBV7-2
CASSDNAGGSPEQYF,TGCGCCAGCAGTGATAACGCGGGAGGATCTCCCGAGCAGTACTTC,NA,TRBJ2-7,TRBD2,TRBV10-1
CASRPTGQRNNSPLHF,TGTGCCAGTAGGCCGACAGGCCAAAGGAATAATTCACCCCTCCACTTT,NA,TRBJ1-6,NA,TRBV19
CASSLAWGRTNIQYF,TGCGCCAGCAGCTTGGCCTGGGGGCGGACGAACATTCAGTACTTC,NA,TRBJ2-4,NA,TRBV5-1
CASSPEGQVRSPLHF,TGTGCCAGCAGCCCTGAGGGACAGGTCCGTTCACCCCTCCACTTT,NA,TRBJ1-6,TRBD1,TRBV6-6
CASSLSGGTGNNEQFF,TGTGCCAGCAGCTTATCTGGGGGGACAGGGAACAATGAGCAGTTCTTC,NA,TRBJ2-1,TRBD1,TRBV7-7
CASSPSRWGHDTQYF,TGTGCCAGCAGCCCATCTAGATGGGGGCACGATACGCAGTATTTT,NA,TRBJ2-3,NA,TRBV3-1/TRBV3-2
CASSSFTGVADTQYF,TGTGCCAGCAGCTCCTTTACCGGAGTCGCAGATACGCAGTATTTT,NA,TRBJ2-3,NA,TRBV11-2
CASSVPTDRGGSTDTQYF,TGCGCCAGCAGCGTCCCGACCGACAGGGGGGGGTCTACAGATACGCAGTATTTT,once,TRBJ2-3,TRBD1,TRBV5-1
CASSQDGLAGSYNEQFF,TGTGCCAGCAGCCAAGATGGATTAGCGGGCTCCTACAATGAGCAGTTCTTC,NA,TRBJ2-1,TRBD2,TRBV3-1/TRBV3-2
CASRTDRGISYGYTF,TGTGCCAGTAGGACCGACAGGGGAATATCCTATGGCTACACCTTC,NA,TRBJ1-2,TRBD1,TRBV19
CASSQMAGGPYEQYF,TGTGCCAGCAGCCAAATGGCAGGTGGGCCCTACGAGCAGTACTTC,NA,TRBJ2-7,NA,TRBV3-1/TRBV3-2
CASSKVCTGDSGNTIYF,TGTGCCAGCAGCAAAGTGTGTACAGGTGACTCTGGAAACACCATATATTTT,NA,TRBJ1-3,NA,TRBV21-1
CASSIVAGTEAFF,TGTGCCAGTAGTATAGTTGCAGGGACTGAAGCTTTCTTT,once,TRBJ1-1,NA,TRBV19
CASSPGNQETQYF,TGTGCCAGCAGCCCAGGAAATCAAGAGACCCAGTACTTC,NA,TRBJ2-5,NA,TRBV7-8
CASSWDRTNTEAFF,TGTGCCAGCAGTTGGGACAGGACCAACACTGAAGCTTTCTTT,NA,TRBJ1-1,TRBD1,TRBV6-5
CSGSGGITDTQYF,TGCAGCGGTAGCGGGGGAATCACAGATACGCAGTATTTT,NA,TRBJ2-3,TRBD2,TRBV29-1
CASSRASGGPRETQYF,TGCGCCAGCAGCCGGGCTAGCGGGGGGCCCCGGGAGACCCAGTACTTC,NA,TRBJ2-5,TRBD2,TRBV5-1